The T cell receptor beta chain under discussion was sequenced for a study of shared clonotypes between healthy human individuals. Notes on this clone: Its antigen is undetermined.

The split of CD4+ cells yielded CD45RA+ naive and CD45RA-negative memory subsets. Clones were sequenced by immunoSEQ multiplex PCR, and TCRdb holds only the in-frame ones, with some missing. The table includes around 2.5 million clones, 90% to 95% detected once. Germline CDR1 reads SGHRS; CDR2 reads YFSETQ. CDR3 size: 16 residues. V shed 0 bases and J shed 0 bases, with 12 bases lying between them. The study, taken as a whole, reports: The naive CD4 repertoires of several donors were compared, and approximately 4.5% of clonotypes were shared.

The sample consisted of naive CD4+ T cells from PBMCs. Subset: CD45RA+ positively selected. The TCR comes from a man aged 18-30 years in good health. Some clones in this sample may be carry-over from other donors' samples. The V call is TRBV5-1, the J call TRBJ2-5; D gene uncertain. The CDR3 reads CASSLGGSRYQETQYF. As DNA, the CDR3 is TGCGCCAGCAGCTTGGGAGGCTCTAGGTACCAAGAGACCCAGTACTTC. Drawing the rest from reference TRBV5-1 and TRBJ2-5, the complete variable domain is KAGVTQTPRYLIKTRGQQVTLSCSPISGHRSVSWYQQTPGQGLQFLFEYFSETQRNKGNFPGRFSGRQFSNSRSEMNVSTLELGDSALYLCASSLGGSRYQETQYFGPGTRLLVL.